This TCR beta chain was captured in a study of control samples from healthy donors and cancer patients. V was clipped by 1 base and J by 5 bases, with 11 bases between them. CDR3 size: 14 residues. The germline CDR1 and CDR2 sequences are SGHAT and FQNNGV. Repertoires were generated with immunoSEQ multiplex PCR, while TCRdb's copy carries only in-frame clones and drops some. The sample has approximately 90,000 clones, 80% to 95% seen once. The clonotype originates from a woman in her twenties or thirties in good health. Specimen: blood. The chain joins TRBV11-2 to TRBJ2-5; D is uncertain. CDR3 amino acids: CASSLAGFRETQYF. CDR3 nucleotides: TGTGCCAGCAGCTTAGCCGGGTTTCGGGAGACCCAGTACTTC.